The clone carrying this TCR beta chain came up many times. What it binds is unknown. This record belongs to a study of T cell repertoires in cytomegalovirus infection. Study-wide context: Public TCR beta signatures marked donors with CMV infection and the matching HLA.

V gave up 3 bases and J gave up 4 bases, with 3 bases separating them. From germline, CDR1 is ENHRY and CDR2 SYGVKD. This CDR3 has 11 residues. Via MiXCR, TCRdb re-called the reads, giving one row per CDR3 protein. This sample has around 170,000 distinct CDR3 sequences, with 13% to 15% found just once. Study observations and caveats: HLA-C-restricted TCR beta clonotypes specific for CMV led the ex vivo response.

This receptor was identified in a human donor in good health (CMV status not recorded). Some clones in this sample may be carry-over from other donors' samples. The V gene is TRBV10-3, the J gene TRBJ1-1; no definite D call. Sample: PBMCs. The CDR3 nucleotides are TGTGCCATCAGTGAAGGCACTGAAGCTTTCTTT. The encoded protein is CAISEGTEAFF.